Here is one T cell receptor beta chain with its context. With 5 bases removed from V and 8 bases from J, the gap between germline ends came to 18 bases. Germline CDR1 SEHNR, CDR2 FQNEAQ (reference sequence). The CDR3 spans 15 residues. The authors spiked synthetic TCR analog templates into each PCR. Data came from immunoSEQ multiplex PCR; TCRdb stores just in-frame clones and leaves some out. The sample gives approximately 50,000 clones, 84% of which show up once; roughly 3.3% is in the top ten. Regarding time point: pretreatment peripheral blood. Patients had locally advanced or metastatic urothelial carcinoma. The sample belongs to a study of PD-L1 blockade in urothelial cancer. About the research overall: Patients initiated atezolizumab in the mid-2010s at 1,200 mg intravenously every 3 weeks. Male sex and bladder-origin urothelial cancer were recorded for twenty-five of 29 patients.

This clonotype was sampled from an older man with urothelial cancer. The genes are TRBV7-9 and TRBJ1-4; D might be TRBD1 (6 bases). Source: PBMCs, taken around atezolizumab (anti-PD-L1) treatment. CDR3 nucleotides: TGTGCCAGCAGCCCCGTCAACAGGGAGTTAGAAAAACTGTTTTTT. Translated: CASSPVNRELEKLFF.